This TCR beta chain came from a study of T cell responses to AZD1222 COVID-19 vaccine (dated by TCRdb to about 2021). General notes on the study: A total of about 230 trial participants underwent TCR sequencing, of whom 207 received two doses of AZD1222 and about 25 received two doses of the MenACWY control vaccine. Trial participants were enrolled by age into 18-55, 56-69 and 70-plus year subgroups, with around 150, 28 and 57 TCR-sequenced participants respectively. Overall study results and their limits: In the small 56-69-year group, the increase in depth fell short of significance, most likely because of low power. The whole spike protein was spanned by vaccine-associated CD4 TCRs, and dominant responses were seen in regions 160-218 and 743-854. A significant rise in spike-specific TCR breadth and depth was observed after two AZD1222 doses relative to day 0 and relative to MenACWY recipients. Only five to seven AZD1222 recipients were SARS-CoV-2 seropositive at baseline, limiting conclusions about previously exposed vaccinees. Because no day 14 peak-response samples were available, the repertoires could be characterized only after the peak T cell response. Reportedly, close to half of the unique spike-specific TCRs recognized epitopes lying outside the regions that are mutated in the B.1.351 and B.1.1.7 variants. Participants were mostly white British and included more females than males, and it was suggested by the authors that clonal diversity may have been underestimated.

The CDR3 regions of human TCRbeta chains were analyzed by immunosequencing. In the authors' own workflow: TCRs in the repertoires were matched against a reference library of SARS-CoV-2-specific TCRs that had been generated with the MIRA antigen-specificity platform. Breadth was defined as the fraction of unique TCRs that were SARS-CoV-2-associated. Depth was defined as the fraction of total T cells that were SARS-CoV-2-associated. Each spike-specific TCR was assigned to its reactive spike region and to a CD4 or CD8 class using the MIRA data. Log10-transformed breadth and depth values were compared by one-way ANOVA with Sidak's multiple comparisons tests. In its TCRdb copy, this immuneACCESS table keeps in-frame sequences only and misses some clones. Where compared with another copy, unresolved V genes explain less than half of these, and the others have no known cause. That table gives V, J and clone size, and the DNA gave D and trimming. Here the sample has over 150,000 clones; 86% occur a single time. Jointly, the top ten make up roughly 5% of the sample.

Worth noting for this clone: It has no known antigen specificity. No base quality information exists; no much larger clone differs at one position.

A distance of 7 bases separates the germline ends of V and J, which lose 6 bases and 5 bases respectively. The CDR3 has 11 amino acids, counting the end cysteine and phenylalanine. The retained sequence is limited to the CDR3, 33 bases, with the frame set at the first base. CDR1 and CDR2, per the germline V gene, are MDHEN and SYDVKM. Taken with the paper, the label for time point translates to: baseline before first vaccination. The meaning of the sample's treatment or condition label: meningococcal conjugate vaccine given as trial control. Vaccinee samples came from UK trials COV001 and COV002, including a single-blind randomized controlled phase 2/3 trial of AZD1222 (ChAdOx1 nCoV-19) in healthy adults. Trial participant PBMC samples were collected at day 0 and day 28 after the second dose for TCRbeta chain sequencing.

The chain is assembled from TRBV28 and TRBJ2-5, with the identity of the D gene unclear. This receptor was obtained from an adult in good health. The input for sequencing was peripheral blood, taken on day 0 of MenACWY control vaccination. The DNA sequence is TGTGCCAGCAGCCCCCGGGAGACCCAGTACTTC. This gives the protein CASSPRETQYF. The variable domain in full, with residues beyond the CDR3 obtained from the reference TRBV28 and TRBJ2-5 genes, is DVKVTQSSRYLVKRTGEKVFLECVQDMDHENMFWYRQDPGLGLRLIYFSYDVKMKEKGDIPEGYSVSREKKERFSLILESASTNQTSMYLCASSPRETQYFGPGTRLLVL.